The clone carrying this T cell receptor beta chain was counted a single time. Its antigen is unidentified. The PCR ran on 60 Vbeta and 13 Jbeta primers. Repertoires were generated with immunoSEQ multiplex PCR, while TCRdb's copy carries only in-frame clones and drops some. The data contain around 90,000 clones, approximately 72% of them singletons. CDR1 and CDR2 (germline): SGHTA, FQGNSA. This CDR3 is 16 amino acids long. Deletions cut 5 bases from V and 0 bases from J, with 17 bases between. This sample was taken from a study of cytomegalovirus exposure and HLA in healthy donors. The study, taken as a whole, reports: TCR beta V- and J-gene trimming was later associated with a missense DCLRE1C variant. Most TCR sequences were uncommon, yet certain public TCRs appeared in many donors. With high specificity and sensitivity, the classifier reportedly diagnosed cytomegalovirus status.

Sequencing was performed on PBMCs. V is TRBV7-2 and J is TRBJ2-7; D is perhaps TRBD2 (6 bases). The receptor's source is a woman in her thirties or forties in good health and CMV-seronegative. The CDR3 region is CASSPPSRGRSYEQYF. For the CDR3, the DNA is TGTGCCAGCAGCCCACCATCGCGGGGCCGCTCCTACGAGCAGTACTTC.